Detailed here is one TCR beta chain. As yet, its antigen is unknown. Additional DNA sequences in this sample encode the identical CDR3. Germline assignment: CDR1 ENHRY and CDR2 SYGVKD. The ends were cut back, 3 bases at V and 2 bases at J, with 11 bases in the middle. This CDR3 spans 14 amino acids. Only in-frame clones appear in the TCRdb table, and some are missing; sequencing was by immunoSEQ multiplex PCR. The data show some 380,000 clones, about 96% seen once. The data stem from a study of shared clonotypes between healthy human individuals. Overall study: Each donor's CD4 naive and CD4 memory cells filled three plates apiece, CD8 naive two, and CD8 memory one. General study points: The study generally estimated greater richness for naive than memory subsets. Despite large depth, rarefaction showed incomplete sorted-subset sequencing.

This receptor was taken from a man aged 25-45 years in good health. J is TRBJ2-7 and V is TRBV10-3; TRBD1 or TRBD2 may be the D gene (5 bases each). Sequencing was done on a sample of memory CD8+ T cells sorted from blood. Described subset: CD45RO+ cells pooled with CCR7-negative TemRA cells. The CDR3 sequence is CAISESGTTYEQYF. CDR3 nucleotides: TGTGCCATCAGTGAATCCGGGACCACCTACGAGCAGTACTTC.